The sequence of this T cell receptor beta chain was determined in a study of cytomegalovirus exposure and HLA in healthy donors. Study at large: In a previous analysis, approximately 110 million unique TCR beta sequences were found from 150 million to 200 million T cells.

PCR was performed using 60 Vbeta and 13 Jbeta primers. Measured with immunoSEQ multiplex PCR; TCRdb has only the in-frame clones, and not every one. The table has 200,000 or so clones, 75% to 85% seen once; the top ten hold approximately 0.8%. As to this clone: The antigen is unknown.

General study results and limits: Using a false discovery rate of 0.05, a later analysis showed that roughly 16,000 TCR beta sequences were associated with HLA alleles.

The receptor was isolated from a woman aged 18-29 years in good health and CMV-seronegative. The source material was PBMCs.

CDR3 bases: TGTGCCACCAGCTCGTACCGGGGCACAGATACGCAGTATTTT. Translation: CATSSYRGTDTQYF. This rearrangement joins TRBV15 to TRBJ2-3; no clear D. V dropped 5 bases and J dropped 1 base, with 10 bases sitting between them. Germline V gives CDR1 LNHNV, CDR2 YYDKDF (reference sequence). CDR3 length: 14 amino acids.